These T cell receptor beta chains were read from a single sample in a study of tumor-infiltrating lymphocytes in oesophageal squamous cell carcinoma. In TCRdb, the PCR reads were re-called with MiXCR into one record per CDR3 protein. The sample records some 10,000 distinct CDR3 sequences, approximately 49% being singletons. The material sequenced was esophageal tumor tissue. The receptors derive from a male donor with esophageal squamous cell carcinoma. The CDR3 runs from the conserved cysteine through the conserved F or W. A D gene is named only where the DNA matches it firmly. The size entry is marked missing in some rows and otherwise reads once, few, many or a size class.

abundance: .; j_gene: TRBJ2-1; v_gene: TRBV7-2; len: 14; d_gene: TRBD2; CDR3nt: TGTGCCAGCAGCTTCTCGGGGGGAAACAATGAGCAGTTCTTC; CDR3aa: CASSFSGGNNEQFF
abundance: .; j_gene: TRBJ1-2; v_gene: TRBV6-1; len: 18; d_gene: .; CDR3nt: TGTGCCAGCAGTGAACGCATAACCCGACCGGGGGGCCTCTATGGCTACACCTTC; CDR3aa: CASSERITRPGGLYGYTF
abundance: .; j_gene: TRBJ1-3; v_gene: TRBV10-2; len: 16; d_gene: .; CDR3nt: TGCGCCAGCAGTGAGGAGCGGGGATTCTCTGGAAACACCATATATTTT; CDR3aa: CASSEERGFSGNTIYF
abundance: .; j_gene: TRBJ2-2; v_gene: TRBV7-6; len: 17; d_gene: TRBD2; CDR3nt: TGTGCCAGCAGCTTCGGACTAGCGGGAGGAAGCACCGGGGAGCTGTTTTTT; CDR3aa: CASSFGLAGGSTGELFF
abundance: .; j_gene: TRBJ1-2; v_gene: TRBV7-6; len: 16; d_gene: .; CDR3nt: TGTGCCAGCAGCTTGGGCCCCCGTTGGGCAGACTATGGCTACACCTTC; CDR3aa: CASSLGPRWADYGYTF
abundance: .; j_gene: TRBJ2-3; v_gene: TRBV6-1; len: 16; d_gene: .; CDR3nt: TGTGCCAGCAGTGACTCTCAAAACTCCCTCACAGATACGCAGTATTTT; CDR3aa: CASSDSQNSLTDTQYF
abundance: .; j_gene: TRBJ2-3; v_gene: TRBV18; len: 16; d_gene: TRBD1; CDR3nt: TGTGCCAGCTCACCACCAACAGGGGGCTTGGGAGATACGCAGTATTTT; CDR3aa: CASSPPTGGLGDTQYF
abundance: .; j_gene: TRBJ2-7; v_gene: TRBV12-3/TRBV12-4; len: 13; d_gene: .; CDR3nt: TGTGCCAGCACCGGACCACCCGCCTACGAGCAGTACTTC; CDR3aa: CASTGPPAYEQYF
abundance: .; j_gene: TRBJ2-5; v_gene: TRBV11-2; len: 17; d_gene: TRBD2; CDR3nt: TGTGCCAGCAGCTTAGGAATTAGCGGGCTTGGCTCAGAGACCCAGTACTTC; CDR3aa: CASSLGISGLGSETQYF
abundance: .; j_gene: TRBJ2-1; v_gene: TRBV5-1; len: 16; d_gene: TRBD1; CDR3nt: TGCGCCAGCAGCTTGGTGGTTGAGACAGGGTCGCACGAGCAGTTCTTC; CDR3aa: CASSLVVETGSHEQFF
abundance: .; j_gene: TRBJ2-1; v_gene: TRBV7-2; len: 14; d_gene: .; CDR3nt: TGTGCCAACATCGAGCGGACCTTCTACAATGAGCAGTTCTTC; CDR3aa: CANIERTFYNEQFF
abundance: .; j_gene: TRBJ2-1; v_gene: TRBV7-4; len: 12; d_gene: .; CDR3nt: TGTGCCAGCAGCTGGGACTACAATGAGCAGTTCTTC; CDR3aa: CASSWDYNEQFF
abundance: .; j_gene: TRBJ2-1; v_gene: TRBV6-8; len: 15; d_gene: TRBD2; CDR3nt: TGTGCCAGCAGTGCCGCTAGCGGGGCCTACAATGAGCAGTTCTTC; CDR3aa: CASSAASGAYNEQFF
abundance: few; j_gene: TRBJ2-3; v_gene: TRBV7-6; len: 15; d_gene: .; CDR3nt: TGTGCCAGCAGCTTTGGAGCCCAGGGCGCAGATACGCAGTATTTT; CDR3aa: CASSFGAQGADTQYF
abundance: .; j_gene: TRBJ2-7; v_gene: TRBV7-2; len: 14; d_gene: .; CDR3nt: TGTGCCAGCAGCTCTTACCGGGGCTCCTACGAGCAGTACTTC; CDR3aa: CASSSYRGSYEQYF
abundance: .; j_gene: TRBJ2-1; v_gene: TRBV9; len: 16; d_gene: TRBD2; CDR3nt: TGTGCCAGCAGCGAAGGACTAGCGGAGACCTACAATGAGCAGTTCTTC; CDR3aa: CASSEGLAETYNEQFF
abundance: .; j_gene: TRBJ2-5; v_gene: TRBV7-9; len: 14; d_gene: TRBD2; CDR3nt: TGTGCCAGCAACCTGCGGGAGGTCCAAGAGACCCAGTACTTC; CDR3aa: CASNLREVQETQYF
abundance: many; j_gene: TRBJ1-2; v_gene: TRBV5-1; len: 15; d_gene: TRBD1; CDR3nt: TGCGCCAGCAGCTTGGGGACAGGGGGCTTCTATGGCTACACCTTC; CDR3aa: CASSLGTGGFYGYTF
abundance: .; j_gene: TRBJ2-1; v_gene: TRBV7-2; len: 14; d_gene: .; CDR3nt: TGTGCCAGCAGCCAACAACTAGTTCTACTTGAGCAGTTCTTC; CDR3aa: CASSQQLVLLEQFF
abundance: .; j_gene: TRBJ2-3; v_gene: TRBV5-1; len: 15; d_gene: .; CDR3nt: TGCGCCAGCAGCCCCGGGACTCAACCAACAGATACGCAGTATTTT; CDR3aa: CASSPGTQPTDTQYF
abundance: .; j_gene: TRBJ2-2; v_gene: TRBV6-2/TRBV6-3; len: 15; d_gene: TRBD1; CDR3nt: TGTGCCAGCAGACAGTGGACAGGGGTCGGCGGGGAGCTGTTTTTT; CDR3aa: CASRQWTGVGGELFF
abundance: .; j_gene: TRBJ2-1; v_gene: TRBV28; len: 10; d_gene: .; CDR3nt: TGTGCCAGCAGTAGGGACAAGCAGTTCTTC; CDR3aa: CASSRDKQFF
abundance: few; j_gene: TRBJ2-7; v_gene: TRBV6-1; len: 14; d_gene: .; CDR3nt: TGTGCCAGCAGTTATTATCACCGGACAGACGAGCAGTACTTC; CDR3aa: CASSYYHRTDEQYF
abundance: medium-sized; j_gene: TRBJ2-2; v_gene: TRBV6-1; len: 14; d_gene: .; CDR3nt: TGTGCCAGCAGCGACGAGTGGGTCAGCGGGGAGCTGTTTTTT; CDR3aa: CASSDEWVSGELFF
abundance: few; j_gene: TRBJ2-2; v_gene: TRBV7-3; len: 19; d_gene: TRBD2; CDR3nt: TGTGCCAGCAGCCCGGGACTAGCGGGGGCCCACCCGAACACCGGGGAGCTGTTTTTT; CDR3aa: CASSPGLAGAHPNTGELFF
abundance: many; j_gene: TRBJ1-4; v_gene: TRBV6-1; len: 13; d_gene: .; CDR3nt: TGTGCCAGCAGATTAGGACAGAGTAAAAAACTGTTTTTT; CDR3aa: CASRLGQSKKLFF
abundance: .; j_gene: TRBJ2-5; v_gene: TRBV28; len: 14; d_gene: .; CDR3nt: TGTGCCAGCAGTAGTTCTAGCGCGGTGGAGACCCAGTACTTC; CDR3aa: CASSSSSAVETQYF
abundance: .; j_gene: TRBJ2-3; v_gene: TRBV6-6; len: 13; d_gene: .; CDR3nt: TGTGCCAGCCAACTAGCCGGGACGGATACGCAGTATTTT; CDR3aa: CASQLAGTDTQYF
abundance: .; j_gene: TRBJ1-5; v_gene: TRBV6-1; len: 16; d_gene: TRBD1; CDR3nt: TGTGCCAGCAGCACCTACCGACAGGGCTTCTATCAGCCCCAGCATTTT; CDR3aa: CASSTYRQGFYQPQHF
abundance: many; j_gene: TRBJ1-3; v_gene: TRBV7-9; len: 15; d_gene: TRBD1; CDR3nt: TGTGCCAGCAGCTGGGACAGCCAGGGGGGAAACACCATATATTTT; CDR3aa: CASSWDSQGGNTIYF
abundance: .; j_gene: TRBJ2-3; v_gene: TRBV7-2; len: 13; d_gene: .; CDR3nt: TGTGCCAGCAGCCCTGGACTGGAGGATACGCAGTATTTT; CDR3aa: CASSPGLEDTQYF
abundance: few; j_gene: TRBJ2-7; v_gene: TRBV7-3; len: 13; d_gene: .; CDR3nt: TGTGCCAGCAGCTTAATCCGGGATGGTGAGCAGTACTTC; CDR3aa: CASSLIRDGEQYF
abundance: .; j_gene: TRBJ2-2; v_gene: TRBV7-3; len: 13; d_gene: .; CDR3nt: TGTGCCAGCAGCTGGGGGGTCACCGGGGAGCTGTTTTTT; CDR3aa: CASSWGVTGELFF
abundance: few; j_gene: TRBJ2-1; v_gene: TRBV7-6; len: 15; d_gene: .; CDR3nt: TGTGCTAGCAGCCTAAACAGGGAGATCTACAATGAGCAGTTCTTC; CDR3aa: CASSLNREIYNEQFF
abundance: many; j_gene: TRBJ2-1; v_gene: TRBV14; len: 18; d_gene: TRBD2; CDR3nt: TGTGCCAGCAGCCGCCAACCGGGACTAGCGGCAGCATTCAATGAGCAGTTCTTC; CDR3aa: CASSRQPGLAAAFNEQFF
abundance: once; j_gene: TRBJ2-1; v_gene: TRBV10-2; len: 14; d_gene: .; CDR3nt: TGCGCCAGCTCCCCGGAACTCTCCTACAATGAGCAGTTCTTC; CDR3aa: CASSPELSYNEQFF
abundance: many; j_gene: TRBJ2-5; v_gene: TRBV18; len: 11; d_gene: .; CDR3nt: TGTGCCAGCTCACCATCGGGGACCCAGTACTTC; CDR3aa: CASSPSGTQYF
abundance: few; j_gene: TRBJ2-5; v_gene: TRBV6-6; len: 14; d_gene: .; CDR3nt: TGTGCCAGCAGTTACTCCGGGCAGAAAGAGACCCAGTACTTC; CDR3aa: CASSYSGQKETQYF
abundance: few; j_gene: TRBJ2-7; v_gene: TRBV11-3; len: 15; d_gene: .; CDR3nt: TGTGCCAGCAGCTACCCTGAGGGATCAGGCTACGAGCAGTACTTC; CDR3aa: CASSYPEGSGYEQYF
abundance: many; j_gene: TRBJ1-1; v_gene: TRBV7-3; len: 13; d_gene: TRBD1; CDR3nt: TGTGCCAGCAGCCCTACAGGGGGCACTGAAGCTTTCTTT; CDR3aa: CASSPTGGTEAFF
abundance: .; j_gene: TRBJ2-7; v_gene: TRBV7-6; len: 14; d_gene: TRBD2; CDR3nt: TGTGCCAGCAGCACGGGGGGGGGACCCTACGAGCAGTACTTC; CDR3aa: CASSTGGGPYEQYF